This T cell receptor beta chain was identified in a study of T cell responses to AZD1222 COVID-19 vaccine. Trimming took off 8 bases at V and 3 bases at J, with 24 bases between the two ends. In germline, CDR1 is SGHDT, CDR2 YYEEEE. There are 16 residues in the CDR3. TCRdb keeps only in-frame clones here, not all; method: immunoSEQ multiplex PCR. This sample has about 140,000 clones, with about 91% found just once. J is TRBJ2-7 and V is TRBV5-6, with D perhaps TRBD1 (7 bases). Specimen: peripheral blood, collected 28 days after the second AZD1222 dose. The source of this sequence is an adult who received the AZD1222 COVID-19 vaccine. The CDR3 bases are TGTGCCAGTAGCCGGAGGGGGCCTGAGCGCGTCTACGAGCAGTACTTC. As protein: CASSRRGPERVYEQYF.